The 10 T cell receptor beta chains given below trace back to one sample, sequenced in a study of CD8 T cells in ankylosing spondylitis. TCRdb analysed the 5' RACE reads with MiXCR anew, one entry per CDR3 protein. Of under 250,000 distinct CDR3 sequences in the sample, around 32% were seen once. Sequencing was carried out using blood, either unsorted or a sorted T cell fraction (not recorded which). The receptors here all came from a male donor with ankylosing spondylitis or in good health (not recorded which).

This clonotype was observed a few times. This chain connects TRBV10-3 to TRBJ2-7; 11 bases line up with TRBD2. V lost 8 bases and J lost 0; bases outside the gene matches: 3. Germline V lookup: CDR1 ENHRY, CDR2 SYGVKD. This CDR3 has 14 amino acids. DNA for the CDR3: TGTGCCATCGGGCTAGCGGGGGGCTCCTACGAGCAGTACTTC. It yields the protein CAIGLAGGSYEQYF.

The CDR3 is CASSTQGDTQYF. For the CDR3, the DNA is TGTGCCAGCAGTACCCAAGGAGATACGCAGTATTTT. The chain combines TRBV9 with TRBJ2-3; unclear D gene. V was shortened by 5 bases and J by 5 bases, with 9 bases between the two germline ends. This CDR3 is 12 amino acids long. The germline gives CDR1 SGDLS, CDR2 YYNGEE. Supplemented by reference TRBV9 and TRBJ2-3, the full variable domain reads DSGVTQTPKHLITATGQRVTLRCSPRSGDLSVYWYQQSLDQGLQFLIQYYNGEERAKGNILERFSAQQFPDLHSELNLSSLELGDSALYFCASSTQGDTQYFGPGTRLTVL.

The chain combines TRBV20-1 with TRBJ2-5, with TRBD1 identical over 8 bases. The V gene's germline CDR1 is DFQATT and CDR2 SNEGSKA (reference sequence). CDR3 length equals 14 residues. The V and J ends lost 3 bases and 5 bases, in that order; junction bases with no gene match: 8. The CDR3 sequence: CSASIPGQAETQYF. In DNA, the CDR3 is TGCAGTGCTAGTATTCCGGGACAGGCGGAGACCCAGTACTTC.

The table lists this clonotype with many counts. The junction and the germline gene differ at one end; a read error may be behind it. The rearrangement links TRBV7-7 to TRBJ2-7; TRBD1 matches at 9 bases. The length of the CDR3 is 14 residues. Germline values: CDR1 SSHAT, CDR2 FNYEAQ (reference sequence). The CDR3 here is CASSYRDRDDEQYF. CDR3 DNA sequence: TGTGCTAGCAGCTACCGGGACAGGGACGACGAGCAGTACTTC.

Regarding this clonotype: This may be a read error: a much more frequent sequence differs by one nucleotide. The chain combines TRBV6-1 with TRBJ2-5; TRBD1 aligns across 9 bases. This CDR3 region has 13 residues. Trimming removed 3 bases from V and 5 bases from J; junction bases left unmatched: 1. From germline, CDR1 is MNHNS and CDR2 SASEGT. The CDR3: CASSETGGETQYF. The CDR3 DNA reads TGTGCCAGCAGTGAGACAGGGGGGGAGACCCAGTACTTC.

This clonotype was detected a few times. The gene calls are TRBV20-1 and TRBJ1-1, with TRBD1 matching 7 bases. The junction had 12 bases not matched to a gene; V was cut back by 5 bases and J by 6 bases. The CDR3 totals 14 residues. Germline V gene sequence: CDR1 DFQATT, CDR2 SNEGSKA (reference sequence). The CDR3 DNA sequence: TGCAGTGCTGACCTGACAGGGTTACCCCCTGAAGCTTTCTTT. Translating it yields CSADLTGLPPEAFF.

This sequence joins TRBV20-1 and TRBJ2-1; 10 nucleotides match TRBD2. The CDR3 spans 16 residues. Germline CDR1 reads DFQATT; CDR2 reads SNEGSKA (reference sequence). V gave up 0 bases and J gave up 9 bases; unmatched junction bases: 11. CDR3 region: CSARDLAGLASLEQFF. CDR3 sequence (DNA): TGCAGTGCTAGAGATTTAGCGGGACTAGCGTCTCTTGAGCAGTTCTTC.

This sequence joins TRBV10-3 and TRBJ1-1; weak D call: TRBD1 (6 bases). Germline CDR1 reads ENHRY; CDR2 reads SYGVKD. V was cut by 5 bases and J by 6 bases, with 13 bases left in between. The CDR3 is 13 amino acids. The CDR3, as DNA: TGTGCCATCAGTTTAAGACAGGATTCTGAAGCTTTCTTT. The encoded protein is CAISLRQDSEAFF.

This clonotype was counted only a few times. The chain has TRBV20-1 and TRBJ2-7, with 10 positions matching TRBD2. Germline V gene lookup returns CDR1 DFQATT and CDR2 SNEGSKA (reference sequence). The CDR3 length is 15 residues. With 3 bases clipped from V and 7 bases from J, the junction kept 12 bases outside the gene matches. The CDR3 sequence is CSASALAGASREQYF. CDR3 nucleotides: TGCAGTGCTAGTGCCCTAGCGGGGGCTTCGAGGGAGCAGTACTTC.

V and J are TRBV12-3 or TRBV12-4 and TRBJ2-2, with D unclear. The V gene lost 5 bases and the J gene lost 5 bases, with 12 bases spanning the gap. CDR3 length: 14 amino acids. The CDR3 coding sequence is TGTGCCAGCAGTCCTCAGGACCTGACCGGGGAGCTGTTTTTT. Translated, it gives CASSPQDLTGELFF.